The rows below give T cell receptor beta chains drawn from one sample of a study of blood T cell repertoires in COVID-19. The repertoire was sequenced with immunoSEQ multiplex PCR; TCRdb's copy has only in-frame clones and lacks some. Among some 150,000 clones, approximately 85% were seen once, and the ten largest hold approximately 0.6%. The sequenced sample was peripheral blood. These receptors all stem from a man aged 60-69 years with COVID-19, enrolled during active disease. CDR3s include the opening cysteine and the closing phenylalanine or tryptophan. The D gene is left open where the match is weak. Where a row states a size, it is once, few, many or the class of an expanded clone; other rows omit it.

v_call: TRBV5-4; j_call: TRBJ1-1; clone_size: NA; d_call: NA; cdr3_nt: TGTGCCAGCAGCTTGGACCCGACAGGTGTGGCTGAAGCTTTCTTT; cdr3_aa: CASSLDPTGVAEAFF
v_call: TRBV25-1; j_call: TRBJ2-7; clone_size: NA; d_call: NA; cdr3_nt: TGTGCCAGCAGTGGGACAAGCTACGAGCAGTACTTC; cdr3_aa: CASSGTSYEQYF
v_call: TRBV27; j_call: TRBJ2-1; clone_size: NA; d_call: NA; cdr3_nt: TGTGCCAGCAGTCTCCTGTCCGGACAGTCCTACAATGAGCAGTTCTTC; cdr3_aa: CASSLLSGQSYNEQFF
v_call: TRBV9; j_call: TRBJ1-3; clone_size: NA; d_call: NA; cdr3_nt: TGTGCCAGCAGCGTAGAGGGGTATGGAAACACCATATATTTT; cdr3_aa: CASSVEGYGNTIYF
v_call: TRBV20-1; j_call: TRBJ2-7; clone_size: few; d_call: NA; cdr3_nt: TGCAGTGCTAAAGTAGCGATCGAGCAGTACTTC; cdr3_aa: CSAKVAIEQYF
v_call: TRBV4-1; j_call: TRBJ2-3; clone_size: NA; d_call: TRBD1; cdr3_nt: TGCGCCAGCAGCCCTGAAACAGGGGGGACTACGCAGTATTTT; cdr3_aa: CASSPETGGTTQYF
v_call: TRBV5-5; j_call: TRBJ1-5; clone_size: NA; d_call: NA; cdr3_nt: TGTGCCAGCAGCCTGGCCCCGAACGACTCGCCCCAGCATTTT; cdr3_aa: CASSLAPNDSPQHF
v_call: TRBV13; j_call: TRBJ1-1; clone_size: NA; d_call: TRBD1; cdr3_nt: TGTGCCAGCATCCAGCCCGACAGGGAAGTCACTGAAGCTTTCTTT; cdr3_aa: CASIQPDREVTEAFF
v_call: TRBV4-3; j_call: TRBJ2-2; clone_size: few; d_call: NA; cdr3_nt: TGCGCCAGCAGCCAAGCTAGGACAACGAACACCGGGGAGCTGTTTTTT; cdr3_aa: CASSQARTTNTGELFF
v_call: TRBV27; j_call: TRBJ2-2; clone_size: NA; d_call: TRBD2; cdr3_nt: TGTGCCAGCAGTAGACTAGCGGGCACGGACACCGGGGAGCTGTTTTTT; cdr3_aa: CASSRLAGTDTGELFF
v_call: TRBV15; j_call: TRBJ2-5; clone_size: NA; d_call: TRBD2; cdr3_nt: TGTGCCACCAGCGGGGGGGGTTGGGCAGGGCAAGAGACCCAGTACTTC; cdr3_aa: CATSGGGWAGQETQYF
v_call: TRBV7-3; j_call: TRBJ2-1; clone_size: NA; d_call: TRBD2; cdr3_nt: TGTGCCAGCAGCTTAGCCGGGACTAGCGGATACAATGAGCAGTTCTTC; cdr3_aa: CASSLAGTSGYNEQFF
v_call: TRBV19; j_call: TRBJ1-4; clone_size: once; d_call: NA; cdr3_nt: TGTGCCAGTAGTGCTACAGGGTCAACTAATGAAAAACTGTTTTTT; cdr3_aa: CASSATGSTNEKLFF
v_call: TRBV2; j_call: TRBJ1-5; clone_size: few; d_call: NA; cdr3_nt: TGTGCCAGCAGTGAACACAGTTTAGGGGATCAGCCCCAGCATTTT; cdr3_aa: CASSEHSLGDQPQHF
v_call: TRBV28; j_call: TRBJ2-6; clone_size: NA; d_call: NA; cdr3_nt: TGTGCCAGCACCCGGACCGGGAGCGGGGCCAACGTCCTGACTTTC; cdr3_aa: CASTRTGSGANVLTF
v_call: TRBV29-1; j_call: TRBJ2-7; clone_size: NA; d_call: NA; cdr3_nt: TGCAGCCCCCATAAGGGAGACGAGCAGTACTTC; cdr3_aa: CSPHKGDEQYF
v_call: TRBV4-3; j_call: TRBJ2-1; clone_size: NA; d_call: TRBD2; cdr3_nt: TGCGCCAGCAGCCTCGGGACTAGCGGAGGTCAGAATGAGCAGTTCTTC; cdr3_aa: CASSLGTSGGQNEQFF
v_call: TRBV15; j_call: TRBJ1-2; clone_size: NA; d_call: TRBD1; cdr3_nt: TGTGCCACCAGCAGAGATTTCCCATACCAAACAGGGGACGGCTACACCTTC; cdr3_aa: CATSRDFPYQTGDGYTF
v_call: TRBV18; j_call: TRBJ1-4; clone_size: NA; d_call: NA; cdr3_nt: TGTGCCAGCTCCCGAATAACCAGTGAAAAACTGTTTTTT; cdr3_aa: CASSRITSEKLFF
v_call: TRBV4-2; j_call: TRBJ2-7; clone_size: NA; d_call: TRBD2; cdr3_nt: TGTGCCAGCAGCCAAGATCCGGGGGGGAGCGACGAGCAGTACTTC; cdr3_aa: CASSQDPGGSDEQYF
v_call: TRBV18; j_call: TRBJ1-5; clone_size: NA; d_call: NA; cdr3_nt: TGTGCCAGCTCACTCGCTCGCGGGGGAGTAGGGAATCAGCCCCAGCATTTT; cdr3_aa: CASSLARGGVGNQPQHF
v_call: TRBV14; j_call: TRBJ1-2; clone_size: NA; d_call: TRBD1; cdr3_nt: TGTGCCAGCAGCCAAGAGTGGACAGGGGGTGGCTACACCTTC; cdr3_aa: CASSQEWTGGGYTF
v_call: TRBV28; j_call: TRBJ1-5; clone_size: NA; d_call: NA; cdr3_nt: TGTGCCAGCACTGGCCCCGTAAGCAATCAGCCCCAGCATTTT; cdr3_aa: CASTGPVSNQPQHF
v_call: TRBV28; j_call: TRBJ1-4; clone_size: NA; d_call: NA; cdr3_nt: TGTGCCAGCAGCCAAACAGGGACAACTAATGAAAAACTGTTTTTT; cdr3_aa: CASSQTGTTNEKLFF
v_call: TRBV9; j_call: TRBJ2-1; clone_size: NA; d_call: NA; cdr3_nt: TGTGCCAGCAGCGTGCGGCTAGCGCTCGGGAATGAGCAGTTCTTC; cdr3_aa: CASSVRLALGNEQFF
v_call: TRBV5-6; j_call: TRBJ2-7; clone_size: NA; d_call: NA; cdr3_nt: TGTGCCAGCAGCTTGCGGCCTTCCCCAGGCTACGAGCAGTACTTC; cdr3_aa: CASSLRPSPGYEQYF
v_call: TRBV7-8; j_call: TRBJ2-1; clone_size: NA; d_call: TRBD2; cdr3_nt: TGTGCCAGCAGCTTAGAACTAGCGGGCCCCAATGAGCAGTTCTTC; cdr3_aa: CASSLELAGPNEQFF
v_call: TRBV3-1/TRBV3-2; j_call: TRBJ2-1; clone_size: NA; d_call: NA; cdr3_nt: TGTGCCAGCAGCCAAGGAGGGCGGAGCTCCTACAATGAGCAGTTCTTC; cdr3_aa: CASSQGGRSSYNEQFF
v_call: TRBV7-9; j_call: TRBJ1-1; clone_size: NA; d_call: NA; cdr3_nt: TGTGCCAGCAGCCCCTCAGGTTCGAACACTGAAGCTTTCTTT; cdr3_aa: CASSPSGSNTEAFF
v_call: TRBV5-8; j_call: TRBJ2-5; clone_size: NA; d_call: NA; cdr3_nt: TGTGCCAGCAGCTTGGGGACAACGCGAGAGACCCAGTACTTC; cdr3_aa: CASSLGTTRETQYF
v_call: TRBV6-5; j_call: TRBJ2-7; clone_size: NA; d_call: NA; cdr3_nt: TGTGCCATCAGACTCTCCCATACCTCCTACGAGCAGTACTTC; cdr3_aa: CAIRLSHTSYEQYF
v_call: TRBV11-3; j_call: TRBJ2-7; clone_size: NA; d_call: NA; cdr3_nt: TGTGCCAGCAGCGCCCCCAAGGGGTCCTACGAGCAGTACTTC; cdr3_aa: CASSAPKGSYEQYF
v_call: TRBV5-4; j_call: TRBJ2-1; clone_size: NA; d_call: NA; cdr3_nt: TGTGCCAGCAGCTTGGGAACTAGTACTGGTGACAATGAGCAGTTCTTC; cdr3_aa: CASSLGTSTGDNEQFF
v_call: TRBV2; j_call: TRBJ1-2; clone_size: once; d_call: TRBD1; cdr3_nt: TGTGCCAGCAGTGACAGGGGGCTCGGTGGCTACACCTTC; cdr3_aa: CASSDRGLGGYTF
v_call: TRBV29-1; j_call: TRBJ2-7; clone_size: NA; d_call: TRBD1; cdr3_nt: TGCAGCGTGGTGACAGGGCGCGAGCAGTACTTC; cdr3_aa: CSVVTGREQYF
v_call: TRBV28; j_call: TRBJ2-2; clone_size: NA; d_call: NA; cdr3_nt: TGTGCCAGCGGTGAGCTAGCTAATTCCGGGGAGCTGTTTTTT; cdr3_aa: CASGELANSGELFF
v_call: TRBV7-3; j_call: TRBJ2-7; clone_size: NA; d_call: TRBD2; cdr3_nt: TGTGCCAGCAGCTTAGAGGGGACTAGCGGGATTCGCGAGCAGTACTTC; cdr3_aa: CASSLEGTSGIREQYF
v_call: TRBV11-2; j_call: TRBJ1-3; clone_size: NA; d_call: TRBD1; cdr3_nt: TGTGCCAGCAGCTCAGTAGAGACAGGGTTGACCATATATTTT; cdr3_aa: CASSSVETGLTIYF
v_call: TRBV19; j_call: TRBJ1-1; clone_size: NA; d_call: TRBD1; cdr3_nt: TGTGCCAGTAGCCGCGGGACAGGGAAAATGAACACTGAAGCTTTCTTT; cdr3_aa: CASSRGTGKMNTEAFF
v_call: TRBV9; j_call: TRBJ1-1; clone_size: few; d_call: NA; cdr3_nt: TGTGCCAGCAGCGTAGCACAGAACACTGAAGCTTTCTTT; cdr3_aa: CASSVAQNTEAFF
v_call: TRBV7-2; j_call: TRBJ1-6; clone_size: NA; d_call: TRBD1; cdr3_nt: TGTGCCAGCAGCTTAGGACAGGGGGCTGGCGTAGCGGGTTCACCCCTCCACTTT; cdr3_aa: CASSLGQGAGVAGSPLHF
v_call: TRBV7-2; j_call: TRBJ2-4; clone_size: NA; d_call: NA; cdr3_nt: TGTGCCAGCAGCCCGGACTTTGGCCTAGCCAAAAACATTCAGTACTTC; cdr3_aa: CASSPDFGLAKNIQYF
v_call: TRBV2; j_call: TRBJ1-1; clone_size: NA; d_call: NA; cdr3_nt: TGTGCCAGCAGGGGGGGTCTTGCAGCTGAAGCTTTCTTT; cdr3_aa: CASRGGLAAEAFF
v_call: TRBV20-1; j_call: TRBJ2-7; clone_size: NA; d_call: TRBD2; cdr3_nt: TGCAGTGCTCGGGGGGGCTACGAGCAGTACTTC; cdr3_aa: CSARGGYEQYF
v_call: TRBV19; j_call: TRBJ1-3; clone_size: NA; d_call: TRBD1; cdr3_nt: TGTGCCAGTAGTAAGGGGACAGGGACCTCTGGAAACACCATATATTTT; cdr3_aa: CASSKGTGTSGNTIYF
v_call: TRBV3-1/TRBV3-2; j_call: TRBJ1-1; clone_size: NA; d_call: NA; cdr3_nt: TGTGCCAGCAGCCAACTTCAGGGGAGTGCTGAAGCTTTCTTT; cdr3_aa: CASSQLQGSAEAFF
v_call: TRBV28; j_call: TRBJ1-5; clone_size: NA; d_call: NA; cdr3_nt: TGTGCCAGCAGCGCACCCCAGGGAAGCAATCAGCCCCAGCATTTT; cdr3_aa: CASSAPQGSNQPQHF
v_call: TRBV18; j_call: TRBJ1-1; clone_size: few; d_call: NA; cdr3_nt: TGTGCCAGCTCACCATTCCCCCCGGGGATGAACACTGAAGCTTTCTTT; cdr3_aa: CASSPFPPGMNTEAFF
v_call: TRBV7-9; j_call: TRBJ1-2; clone_size: NA; d_call: NA; cdr3_nt: TGTGCCAGCAGCTTAGGAGTCAGAGGATATGGCTACACCTTC; cdr3_aa: CASSLGVRGYGYTF
v_call: TRBV6-5; j_call: TRBJ1-1; clone_size: once; d_call: NA; cdr3_nt: TGTGCCAGCAGTTACTGGACAGCGGGAAAGAACACTGAAGCTTTCTTT; cdr3_aa: CASSYWTAGKNTEAFF
v_call: TRBV28; j_call: TRBJ1-5; clone_size: NA; d_call: NA; cdr3_nt: TGTGCCAGCAGTCCCCCGACAGGTCTTAATCAGCCCCAGCATTTT; cdr3_aa: CASSPPTGLNQPQHF
v_call: TRBV19; j_call: TRBJ1-2; clone_size: NA; d_call: NA; cdr3_nt: TGTGCCAGTAGTATACGACAGTTCAATGGCTACACCTTC; cdr3_aa: CASSIRQFNGYTF
v_call: TRBV2; j_call: TRBJ2-1; clone_size: once; d_call: NA; cdr3_nt: TGTGCCAGCAGTCTTACAGATTACAATGAGCAGTTCTTC; cdr3_aa: CASSLTDYNEQFF
v_call: TRBV12-5; j_call: TRBJ2-1; clone_size: NA; d_call: NA; cdr3_nt: TGTGCTAGTGGTTCAGGACAGTTCTCCTACAATGAGCAGTTCTTC; cdr3_aa: CASGSGQFSYNEQFF
v_call: TRBV7-2; j_call: TRBJ2-5; clone_size: NA; d_call: NA; cdr3_nt: TGTGCCAGCAGCTTAATAGCGGTGTTCGCCCAAGAGACCCAGTACTTC; cdr3_aa: CASSLIAVFAQETQYF
v_call: TRBV7-9; j_call: TRBJ1-1; clone_size: NA; d_call: TRBD1; cdr3_nt: TGTGCCAGCAGCCTAATGAACAGGGGCACGAACACTGAAGCTTTCTTT; cdr3_aa: CASSLMNRGTNTEAFF
v_call: TRBV12-5; j_call: TRBJ2-3; clone_size: NA; d_call: TRBD2; cdr3_nt: TGTGCTAGTGGTTTGGTACGTGGCGGGAGTTCGGATACGCAGTATTTT; cdr3_aa: CASGLVRGGSSDTQYF
v_call: TRBV7-3; j_call: TRBJ1-1; clone_size: NA; d_call: TRBD1; cdr3_nt: TGTGCCAGCAGCCAACGTAACTTGGGACAGAGACTGAACACTGAAGCTTTCTTT; cdr3_aa: CASSQRNLGQRLNTEAFF
v_call: TRBV28; j_call: TRBJ2-1; clone_size: NA; d_call: TRBD2; cdr3_nt: TGTGCCAGCCGACTAGCGGGGACCAATGAGCAGTTCTTC; cdr3_aa: CASRLAGTNEQFF
v_call: TRBV3-1/TRBV3-2; j_call: TRBJ2-7; clone_size: NA; d_call: NA; cdr3_nt: TGTGCCAGCAGCCACCGACAGAGAGACTACGAGCAGTACTTC; cdr3_aa: CASSHRQRDYEQYF